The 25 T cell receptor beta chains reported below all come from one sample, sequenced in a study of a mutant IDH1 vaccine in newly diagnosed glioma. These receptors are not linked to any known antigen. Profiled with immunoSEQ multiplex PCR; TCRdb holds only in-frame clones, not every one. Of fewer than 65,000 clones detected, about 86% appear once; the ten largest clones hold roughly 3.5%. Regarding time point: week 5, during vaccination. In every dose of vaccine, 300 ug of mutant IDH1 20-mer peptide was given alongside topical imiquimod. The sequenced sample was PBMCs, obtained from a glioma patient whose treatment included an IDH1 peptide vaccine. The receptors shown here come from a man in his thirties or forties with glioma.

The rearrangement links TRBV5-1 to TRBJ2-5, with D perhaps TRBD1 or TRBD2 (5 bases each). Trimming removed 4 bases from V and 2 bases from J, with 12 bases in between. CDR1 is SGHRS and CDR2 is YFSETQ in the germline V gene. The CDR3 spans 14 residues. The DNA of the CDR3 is TGCGCCAGCAGCATGGGGACGGCGCAAGAGACCCAGTACTTC. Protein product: CASSMGTAQETQYF. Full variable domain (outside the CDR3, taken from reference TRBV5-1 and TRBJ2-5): KAGVTQTPRYLIKTRGQQVTLSCSPISGHRSVSWYQQTPGQGLQFLFEYFSETQRNKGNFPGRFSGRQFSNSRSEMNVSTLELGDSALYLCASSMGTAQETQYFGPGTRLLVL.

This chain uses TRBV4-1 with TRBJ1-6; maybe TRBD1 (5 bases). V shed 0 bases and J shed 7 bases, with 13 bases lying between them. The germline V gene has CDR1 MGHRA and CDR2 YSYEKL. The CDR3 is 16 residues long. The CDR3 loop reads CASSQDYRTDNSPLHF. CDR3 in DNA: TGCGCCAGCAGCCAAGATTACAGGACGGACAATTCACCCCTCCACTTT.

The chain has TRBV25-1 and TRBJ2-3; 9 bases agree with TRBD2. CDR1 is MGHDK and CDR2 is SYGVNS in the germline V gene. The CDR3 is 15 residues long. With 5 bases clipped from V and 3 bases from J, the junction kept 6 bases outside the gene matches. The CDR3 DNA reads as TGTGCCAGCAGTCCGCTAGCGGGGTTAACAGATACGCAGTATTTT. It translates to CASSPLAGLTDTQYF. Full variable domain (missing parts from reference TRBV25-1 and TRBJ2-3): EADIYQTPRYLVIGTGKKITLECSQTMGHDKMYWYQQDPGMELHLIHYSYGVNSTEKGDLSSESTVSRIRTEHFPLTLESARPSHTSQYLCASSPLAGLTDTQYFGPGTRLTVL.

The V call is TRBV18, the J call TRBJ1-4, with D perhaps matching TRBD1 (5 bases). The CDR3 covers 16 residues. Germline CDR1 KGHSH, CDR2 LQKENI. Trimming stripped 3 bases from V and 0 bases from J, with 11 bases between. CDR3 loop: CASSPVSGATNEKLFF. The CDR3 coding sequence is TGTGCCAGCTCACCCGTTTCGGGGGCAACTAATGAAAAACTGTTTTTT. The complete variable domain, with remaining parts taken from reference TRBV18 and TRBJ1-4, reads NAGVMQNPRHLVRRRGQEARLRCSPMKGHSHVYWYRQLPEEGLKFMVYLQKENIIDESGMPKERFSAEFPKEGPSILRIQQVVRGDSAAYFCASSPVSGATNEKLFFGSGTQLSVL.

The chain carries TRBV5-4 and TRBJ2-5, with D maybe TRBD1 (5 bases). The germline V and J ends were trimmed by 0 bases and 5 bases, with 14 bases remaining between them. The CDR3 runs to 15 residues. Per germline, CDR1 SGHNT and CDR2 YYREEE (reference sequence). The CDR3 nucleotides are TGTGCCAGCAGCTTGGAGCAGGGAATAGGGGAGACCCAGTACTTC. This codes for CASSLEQGIGETQYF. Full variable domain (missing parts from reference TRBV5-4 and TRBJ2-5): ETGVTQSPTHLIKTRGQQVTLRCSSQSGHNTVSWYQQALGQGPQFIFQYYREEENGRGNFPPRFSGLQFPNYSSELNVNALELDDSALYLCASSLEQGIGETQYFGPGTRLLVL.

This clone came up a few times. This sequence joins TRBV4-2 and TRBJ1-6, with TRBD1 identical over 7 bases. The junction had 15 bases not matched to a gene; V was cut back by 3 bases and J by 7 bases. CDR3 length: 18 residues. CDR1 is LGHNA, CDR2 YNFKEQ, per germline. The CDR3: CASSHPTRPGTANSPLHF. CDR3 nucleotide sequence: TGTGCCAGCAGCCACCCAACGCGTCCCGGGACAGCAAATTCACCCCTCCACTTT.

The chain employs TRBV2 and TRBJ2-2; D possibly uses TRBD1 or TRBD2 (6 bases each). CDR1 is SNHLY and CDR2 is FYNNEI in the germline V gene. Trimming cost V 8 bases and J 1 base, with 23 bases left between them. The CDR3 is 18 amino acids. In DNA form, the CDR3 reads TGTGCCAGCGGCCTGGGACTGGGGACACGGAGGAACACCGGGGAGCTGTTTTTT. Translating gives CASGLGLGTRRNTGELFF.

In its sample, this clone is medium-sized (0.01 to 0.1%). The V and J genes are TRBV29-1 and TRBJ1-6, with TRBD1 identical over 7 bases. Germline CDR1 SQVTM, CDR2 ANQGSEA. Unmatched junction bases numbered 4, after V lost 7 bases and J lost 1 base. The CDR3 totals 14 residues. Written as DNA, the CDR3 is TGCAGCGATCACAGGGGATCCTATAATTCACCCCTCCACTTT. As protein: CSDHRGSYNSPLHF.

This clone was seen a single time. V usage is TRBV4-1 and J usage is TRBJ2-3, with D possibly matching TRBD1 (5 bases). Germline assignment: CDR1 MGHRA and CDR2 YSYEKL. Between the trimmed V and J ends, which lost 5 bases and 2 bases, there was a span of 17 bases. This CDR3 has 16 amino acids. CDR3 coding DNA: TGCGCCAGCAGCGATCCTTCGACAGATTACACAGATACGCAGTATTTT. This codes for CASSDPSTDYTDTQYF.

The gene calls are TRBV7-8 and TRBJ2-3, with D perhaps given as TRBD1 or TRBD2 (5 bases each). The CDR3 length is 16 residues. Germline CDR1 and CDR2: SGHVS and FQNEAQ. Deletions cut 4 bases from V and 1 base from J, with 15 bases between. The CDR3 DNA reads TGTGCCAGCAGCTCATGGGACCGACCTGGCACAGATACGCAGTATTTT. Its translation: CASSSWDRPGTDTQYF. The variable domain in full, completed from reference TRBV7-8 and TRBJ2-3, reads GAGVSQSPRYKVAKRGQDVALRCDPISGHVSLFWYQQALGQGPEFLTYFQNEAQLDKSGLPSDRFFAERPEGSVSTLKIQRTQQEDSAVYLCASSSWDRPGTDTQYFGPGTRLTVL.

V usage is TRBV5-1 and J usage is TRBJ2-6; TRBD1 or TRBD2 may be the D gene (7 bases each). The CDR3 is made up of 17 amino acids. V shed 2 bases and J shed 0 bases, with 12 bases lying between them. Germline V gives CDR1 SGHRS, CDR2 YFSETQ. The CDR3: CASSFAGDSSGANVLTF. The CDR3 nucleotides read TGCGCCAGCAGCTTCGCGGGGGACAGCTCTGGGGCCAACGTCCTGACTTTC.

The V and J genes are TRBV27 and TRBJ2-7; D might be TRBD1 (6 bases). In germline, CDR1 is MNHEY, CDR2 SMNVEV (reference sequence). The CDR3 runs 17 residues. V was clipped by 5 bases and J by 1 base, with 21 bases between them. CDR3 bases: TGTGCCAGCAGTGTCGAGCCTCCGGGACACCCTTCCTACGAGCAGTACTTC. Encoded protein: CASSVEPPGHPSYEQYF.

Written as DNA, the CDR3 is TGTGCCAGCAGTTTATACGGACAGGGGCCCTACGAGCAGTACTTC. As protein: CASSLYGQGPYEQYF. The chain has TRBV28 and TRBJ2-7; TRBD1 aligns across 9 bases. This CDR3 has 15 amino acids. After removal of 1 base from V and 2 bases from J, the junction contained 3 bases not matched to a gene. The germline V gene has CDR1 MDHEN and CDR2 SYDVKM.

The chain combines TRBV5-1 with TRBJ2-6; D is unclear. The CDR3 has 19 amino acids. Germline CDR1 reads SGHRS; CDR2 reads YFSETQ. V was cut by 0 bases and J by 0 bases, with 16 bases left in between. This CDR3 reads CASSLARQATHSGANVLTF. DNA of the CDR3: TGCGCCAGCAGCTTGGCCAGGCAGGCCACTCACTCTGGGGCCAACGTCCTGACTTTC. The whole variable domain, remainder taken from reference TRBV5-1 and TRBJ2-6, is KAGVTQTPRYLIKTRGQQVTLSCSPISGHRSVSWYQQTPGQGLQFLFEYFSETQRNKGNFPGRFSGRQFSNSRSEMNVSTLELGDSALYLCASSLARQATHSGANVLTFGAGSRLTVL.

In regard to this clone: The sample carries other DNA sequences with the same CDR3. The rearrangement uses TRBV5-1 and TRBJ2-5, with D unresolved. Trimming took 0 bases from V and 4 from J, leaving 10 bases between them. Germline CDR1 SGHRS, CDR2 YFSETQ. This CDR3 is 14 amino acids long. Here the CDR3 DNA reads TGCGCCAGCAGCTTGGGGACCCTCGGAGAGACCCAGTACTTC. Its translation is CASSLGTLGETQYF.

CDR3 nucleotide sequence: TGTGCCAGCAGCAGAACAGGGATCGAGTATGGCTACACCTTC. Translating gives CASSRTGIEYGYTF. The chain recombines TRBV7-9 with TRBJ1-2, with TRBD1 as a possible D gene (6 bases). This CDR3 contains 14 residues. The germline V and J ends were trimmed by 5 bases and 5 bases, with 15 bases remaining between them. CDR1 and CDR2 (germline): SEHNR, FQNEAQ (reference sequence).

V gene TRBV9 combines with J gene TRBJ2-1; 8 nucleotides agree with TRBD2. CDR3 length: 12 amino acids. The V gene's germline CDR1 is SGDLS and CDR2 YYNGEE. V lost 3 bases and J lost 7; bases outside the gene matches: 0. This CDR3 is CASSGGGNEQFF. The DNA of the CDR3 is TGTGCCAGCAGCGGCGGGGGGAATGAGCAGTTCTTC.

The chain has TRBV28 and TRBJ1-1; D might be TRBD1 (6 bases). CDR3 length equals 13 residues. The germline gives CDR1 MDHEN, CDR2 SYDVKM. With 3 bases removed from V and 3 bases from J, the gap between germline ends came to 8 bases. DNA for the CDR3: TGTGCCAGCAGTTTGGACAGCTACACTGAAGCTTTCTTT. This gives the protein CASSLDSYTEAFF.

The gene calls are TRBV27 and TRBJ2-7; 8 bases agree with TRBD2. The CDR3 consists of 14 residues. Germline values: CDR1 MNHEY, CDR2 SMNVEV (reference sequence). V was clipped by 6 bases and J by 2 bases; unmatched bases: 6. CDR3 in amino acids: CASSLSGNPYEQYF. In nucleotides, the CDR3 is TGTGCCAGCAGCCTTAGCGGGAACCCCTACGAGCAGTACTTC.

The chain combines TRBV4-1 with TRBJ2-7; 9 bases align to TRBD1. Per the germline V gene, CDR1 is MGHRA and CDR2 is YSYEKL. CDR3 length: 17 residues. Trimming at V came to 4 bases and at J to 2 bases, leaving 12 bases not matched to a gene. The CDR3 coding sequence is TGCGCCAGCAGCCTCGTAGCACAGGGGGCGCCCCCCTACGAGCAGTACTTC. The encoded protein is CASSLVAQGAPPYEQYF.

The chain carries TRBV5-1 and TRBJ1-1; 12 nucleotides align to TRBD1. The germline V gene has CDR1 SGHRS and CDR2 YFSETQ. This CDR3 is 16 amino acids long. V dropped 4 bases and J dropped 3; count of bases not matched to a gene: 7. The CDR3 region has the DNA TGCGCCAGCAGCCCGGGGACAGGGGGCGCTGACACTGAAGCTTTCTTT. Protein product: CASSPGTGGADTEAFF.

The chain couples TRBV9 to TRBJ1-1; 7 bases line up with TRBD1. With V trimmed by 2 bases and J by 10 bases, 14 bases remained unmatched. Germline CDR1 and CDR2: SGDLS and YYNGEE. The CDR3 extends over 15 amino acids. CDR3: CASSVTQGGPALAFF. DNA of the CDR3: TGTGCCAGCAGCGTGACCCAGGGGGGCCCTGCTCTAGCTTTCTTT.

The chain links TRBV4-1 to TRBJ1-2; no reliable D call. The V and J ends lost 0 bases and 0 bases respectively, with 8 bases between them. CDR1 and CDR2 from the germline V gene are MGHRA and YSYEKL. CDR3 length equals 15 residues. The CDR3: CASSQEDTSNYGYTF. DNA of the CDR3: TGCGCCAGCAGCCAAGAAGACACCTCTAACTATGGCTACACCTTC.

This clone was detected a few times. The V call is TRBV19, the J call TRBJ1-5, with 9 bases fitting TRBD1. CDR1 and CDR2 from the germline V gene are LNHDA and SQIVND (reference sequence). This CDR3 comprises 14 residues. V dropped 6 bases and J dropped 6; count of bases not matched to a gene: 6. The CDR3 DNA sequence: TGTGCCAGTAGCTGGACAGGGGTTCTTCAGCCCCAGCATTTT. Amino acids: CASSWTGVLQPQHF.

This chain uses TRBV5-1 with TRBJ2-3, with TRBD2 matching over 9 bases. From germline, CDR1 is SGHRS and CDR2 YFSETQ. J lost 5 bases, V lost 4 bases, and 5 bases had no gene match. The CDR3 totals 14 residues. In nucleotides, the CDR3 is TGCGCCAGCAGCCTCGAGCGGGGGGAAGATACGCAGTATTTT. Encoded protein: CASSLERGEDTQYF.